The sequence of this T cell receptor beta chain was determined in a study of PD-1 blockade in mismatch repair-deficient tumors. The V gene lost 1 base and the J gene lost 7 bases, with 10 bases spanning the gap. This CDR3 has 14 residues. CDR1 and CDR2 from the germline V gene are MNHEY and SVGAGI. Using immunoSEQ multiplex PCR, the repertoire was profiled, and TCRdb retains in-frame clones only, with some absent. The repertoire includes 100,000 or so clones, 82% of them detected once, and around 6.5% sits in the top ten. In its sample, this clone was seen a few times. V usage is TRBV6-5 and J usage is TRBJ2-2, with D possibly TRBD2 on 6 matching bases. The TCR originated in an adult with mismatch repair-deficient cancer. The sample consisted of peripheral blood, taken 36 weeks after starting pembrolizumab. The CDR3 nucleotides are TGTGCCAGCAGTTACTTACTAGCCGGCGGGGAGCTGTTTTTT. As protein: CASSYLLAGGELFF.